These 25 T cell receptor beta chains came from one sample sequenced in a study of tumor and adjacent non-tumor tissue in lung cancer. A modified ARM-PCR protocol with three rounds of nested PCR amplified TCRbeta. From the multiplex PCR reads, TCRdb called clonotypes with MiXCR, one entry per CDR3 protein. The sample lists about 82,000 distinct CDR3 sequences; under 85% were seen once. This sample's RNA came from whole unsorted tissue. Sequencing was performed on lung tumor tissue. The receptors were gathered from a woman in her forties or fifties with non-small cell lung cancer.

With respect to this clonotype: A read error may produce the germline difference seen at one junction end. The gene calls are TRBV7-9 and TRBJ2-3, with D possibly TRBD2 on 5 matching bases. The CDR3 is made up of 14 amino acids. Germline loops: CDR1 SEHNR, CDR2 FQNEAQ (reference sequence). CDR3 sequence (DNA): TGTACCAGCAGCTTCGAGGGTAGCACAGATACGCAGTATTTT. Its protein is CTSSFEGSTDTQYF.

The chain has TRBV6-5 and TRBJ2-7; no firm D call. The CDR3 has 11 amino acids. Germline V CDR1 and CDR2: MNHEY, SVGAGI. V shed 9 bases and J shed 4 bases, with 10 bases lying between them. The CDR3 DNA follows: TGTGCCAGTAGTATCACTTACGAGCAGTACTTC. Protein: CASSITYEQYF.

This chain joins TRBV29-1 and TRBJ2-7; D unclear. Trimming stripped 5 bases from V and 3 bases from J, with 11 bases between. The length of the CDR3 is 12 residues. The germline gives CDR1 SQVTM, CDR2 ANQGSEA. The CDR3 DNA reads as TGCAGCGTTATAGCCTCCCTCTACGAGCAGTACTTC. Its protein product is CSVIASLYEQYF.

There are many counts of this clonotype. The rearrangement links TRBV30 to TRBJ1-2, with a weak D call TRBD1 (6 bases). The CDR3 contains 14 residues. V was trimmed by 0 bases and J by 4 bases, leaving 12 bases between them. CDR1 and CDR2 (germline): GTSNPN, SVGIG (reference sequence). The CDR3 sequence: CAWSVTGAPYGYTF. The CDR3 DNA follows: TGTGCCTGGAGTGTAACGGGGGCACCCTATGGCTACACCTTC. The entire variable domain, with the rest obtained from reference TRBV30 and TRBJ1-2, is as follows: SQTIHQWPATLVQPVGSPLSLECTVEGTSNPNLYWYRQAAGRGLQLLFYSVGIGQISSEVPQNLSASRPQDRQFILSSKKLLLSDSGFYLCAWSVTGAPYGYTFGSGTRLTVV.

A word on this clonotype: One end of the junction varies from germline; a read error may be responsible. This sequence joins TRBV10-3 and TRBJ1-4, with D possibly being TRBD1 (6 bases). The CDR3 has 14 residues. The germline V gene has CDR1 ENHRY and CDR2 SYGVKD. The CDR3 sequence is CTISEGGTNEKLFF. DNA of the CDR3: TGTACCATCAGTGAGGGGGGGACGAATGAAAAACTGTTTTTT.

Concerning this clonotype itself: The junction departs from the called germline gene at one end, perhaps through a read error. This chain uses TRBV6-1 with TRBJ2-7, with D uncertain. The CDR3 runs 15 residues. The V gene's germline CDR1 is MNHNS and CDR2 SASEGT. The CDR3 DNA sequence: TGTGCCAGCCACCCTAGGGTAGTGGGGTTGTACGAACAGTACTTC. It codes for CASHPRVVGLYEQYF.

On this clonotype itself: Here the CDR3 omits its conserved ending phenylalanine or tryptophan, so a read error is the likely source. This chain connects TRBV6-1 to TRBJ2-3; 7 nucleotides agree with TRBD2. Germline V gene sequence: CDR1 MNHNS, CDR2 SASEGT. The CDR3 length is 15 residues. CDR3 sequence (DNA): TGTGCCAGCAGTGAACTAACGGGAGGCACAGATATGCAGTATTAT. It translates to CASSELTGGTDMQYY.

Comment on this clonotype: Compared with germline, one end of the junction differs, possibly owing to a read error. CDR3 residues: CVSSFTGQGYEQYF. CDR3 nucleotide sequence: TGTGTCAGCAGTTTCACCGGACAGGGCTACGAGCAGTACTTC. The J gene is TRBJ2-7, the V gene TRBV28; TRBD1 matches 8 bases. Germline V gene data show CDR1 as MDHEN and CDR2 as SYDVKM. The CDR3 runs to 14 residues.

This clonotype was counted a few times. Since no conserved phenylalanine or tryptophan closes the CDR3, a read error is the likely cause. The chain uses TRBV7-9 and TRBJ2-7, with TRBD2 as a possible D gene (6 bases). V lost 8 bases and J lost 0, with 17 bases in between. The CDR3 covers 15 residues. Germline V gene lookup returns CDR1 SEHNR and CDR2 FQNEAQ (reference sequence). The CDR3 region is CASSWPGLNSYEQYS. The CDR3 nucleotides read TGTGCCAGCTCCTGGCCGGGACTCAACTCCTACGAGCAGTACTCC.

Concerning this clonotype: The conserved phenylalanine or tryptophan normally closing the CDR3 is absent here, so this likely arose from a read error. The DNA is omitted, as the CDR3 cannot be located on it reliably, and the CDR3 follows TCRdb's listing. The genes are TRBV11-1 and TRBJ2-7; TRBD2, the table's D call, lacks a check against the DNA. From its first to its last residue, the CDR3 has 15 amino acids. Per germline, CDR1 SGHAT and CDR2 FQDESV (reference sequence). CDR3 amino acids: CASSLSPGLTYEEYL.

Worth noting for this clonotype: One end of the junction does not line up with germline, which may come from a read error. The V and J genes are TRBV29-1 and TRBJ2-5, with 8 bases aligning to TRBD2. The CDR3 spans 19 residues. CDR1 and CDR2 from the germline V gene are SQVTM and ANQGSEA. This CDR3 is CSFEGSREGEKATQETQYF. CDR3 coding DNA: TGCAGCTTTGAGGGCAGTCGGGAGGGAGAAAAGGCGACCCAAGAGACCCAGTACTTC.

This clonotype has at least ten counts. A clone one base away is much larger, so this may be a read error. The genes are TRBV6-5 and TRBJ1-2; no reliable D call. The CDR3 contains 13 residues. Per the germline V gene, CDR1 is MNHEY and CDR2 is SVGAGI. The CDR3 DNA follows: TGTGCCGGCAGTCGGCAAGCTAACTATGGCTACACCTTC. This sequence encodes CAGSRQANYGYTF.

This clonotype occurred a few times. The rearrangement joins TRBV12-3 or TRBV12-4 to TRBJ1-4, with a tentative D call TRBD1 (6 bases). The length of the CDR3 is 16 residues. The V gene lost 5 bases and the J gene lost 6 bases, with 19 bases spanning the gap. The DNA for the CDR3 is TGTGCCAGCAGTGGCTCAGGGGCGGTGACTGATGAAAAACTGTTTTTT. It is translated as CASSGSGAVTDEKLFF.

The gene calls are TRBV25-1 and TRBJ2-1; D is unresolved. The V and J ends lost 1 base and 8 bases respectively, with 12 bases between them. CDR3 length: 14 residues. CDR1 is MGHDK, CDR2 SYGVNS, per germline. The CDR3 sequence is CASSELGAADEQFF. CDR3 DNA sequence: TGTGCCAGCAGTGAATTAGGTGCCGCGGATGAGCAGTTCTTC.

In the case of this clonotype: One end of the junction is discordant with germline, which a read error may explain. The chain couples TRBV5-6 to TRBJ2-2, with 7 bases matching TRBD2. The germline gives CDR1 SGHDT, CDR2 YYEEEE. This CDR3 contains 14 residues. As DNA, the CDR3 is TGTGCCAGCAGCCCCGGAGTACCTCGGGGGGAGCTTTTTTTT. This gives the protein CASSPGVPRGELFF.

This clonotype was counted ten times or more. The V and J genes are TRBV6-6 and TRBJ1-5; perhaps TRBD1 as D (6 bases). The V end lost 2 bases, the J end lost 4 bases, and 12 bases lay between the germline ends. The CDR3 spans 15 residues. Germline CDR1 is MNHNY and CDR2 is SVGAGI (reference sequence). The CDR3: CASSYGDRLNQPQHF. The CDR3 DNA reads as TGTGCCAGCAGTTACGGTGACAGGCTAAATCAGCCCCAGCATTTT.

Concerning this clonotype itself: This likely comes from a read error, as the CDR3 has no conserved phenylalanine or tryptophan at its end. The gene calls are TRBV28 and TRBJ2-1, with D hard to call. Germline V CDR1 and CDR2: MDHEN, SYDVKM. The CDR3 is made up of 15 amino acids. The ends were cut back, 6 bases at V and 11 bases at J, with 23 bases in the middle. For the CDR3, the DNA is TGTGCCAGCAGCCCCCGGATTTCGAGGAGTTTACAGCAGTTCGTC. Encoded protein: CASSPRISRSLQQFV.

For this clonotype: This sequence may be a read error, since a much larger clone differs from it by one base. No conserved phenylalanine or tryptophan is present at the end of the CDR3, so a read error is the likely explanation. The gene calls are TRBV20-1 and TRBJ2-1, with TRBD2 matching over 8 bases. Germline V gene sequence: CDR1 DFQATT, CDR2 SNEGSKA (reference sequence). This CDR3 contains 16 residues. Trimming removed 5 bases from V and 7 bases from J; junction bases left unmatched: 16. CDR3 DNA: TGCAGTGCTCCCCCTTCCCCTACTAGCGGCGGGAATGAGCAGTTCTTA. The encoded protein is CSAPPSPTSGGNEQFL.

Details on this clonotype: Since no conserved phenylalanine or tryptophan closes the CDR3, a read error is the likely cause. The chain recombines TRBV11-2 with TRBJ2-3; D is tentatively TRBD1 or TRBD2 (5 bases each). The length of the CDR3 is 15 residues. Germline CDR1 is SGHAT and CDR2 is FQNNGV. The CDR3 loop is CATSSKQDSADTQYS. Written as DNA, the CDR3 is TGTGCCACCAGCTCTAAACAGGATAGCGCAGATACACAGTATTCT.

On this clonotype: The CDR3 carries no conserved terminal phenylalanine or tryptophan, so it likely arises from a read error. The chain couples TRBV10-3 to TRBJ2-1, with 11 positions matching TRBD2. The CDR3 is 16 amino acids. Looked up from germline, CDR1 is ENHRY and CDR2 is SYGVKD. Trimming took 0 bases from V and 7 from J; bases not matched to a gene: 5. CDR3 bases: TGTGCCATCAGTGAGTCGGGGACTAGCGGCTATAATGAGCAGTTCATC. Its protein is CAISESGTSGYNEQFI.

Points on this clonotype: Without the conserved terminal phenylalanine or tryptophan, this CDR3 likely stems from a read error. The DNA is left out, because the CDR3 cannot be placed on it with certainty; the CDR3 is given as TCRdb lists it. The CDR3 protein is CASSSPAQGNSPLRL. The rearrangement joins TRBV6-6 to TRBJ1-6; TRBD1 was called by the table and not checked on the DNA. CDR1 and CDR2 (germline): MNHNY, SVGAGI (reference sequence). From its first to its last residue, the CDR3 has 15 amino acids.

In regard to this clonotype: The CDR3 does not close with the conserved phenylalanine or tryptophan, likely indicating a read error. The chain joins TRBV4-1 to TRBJ2-1; 12 nucleotides match TRBD2. Germline-derived CDR1 and CDR2 are MGHRA and YSYEKL. V lost 1 base, J lost 8 bases, and 6 bases stayed unmatched. This CDR3 is 16 amino acids long. The CDR3 protein is CASSQVTSGRRYEQFI. CDR3 sequence (DNA): TGCGCCAGCAGCCAAGTGACTAGCGGGAGAAGATATGAGCAGTTCATC.

About this clonotype itself: Germline and junction disagree at one end, which may indicate a read error. The CDR3 nucleotides read TGTGCCAGCGATGATGGAACTAGCGGGAACTACGAGCAGTATTTC. The encoded protein is CASDDGTSGNYEQYF. The chain links TRBV6-1 to TRBJ2-7, with 10 bases fitting TRBD2. The CDR3 sequence is 15 residues long. Germline CDR1 MNHNS, CDR2 SASEGT.

This clonotype was counted ten times or more. The chain recombines TRBV28 with TRBJ1-5, with TRBD1 matching 7 bases. V was clipped by 6 bases and J by 0 bases; unmatched bases: 8. CDR1 and CDR2 (germline): MDHEN, SYDVKM. The CDR3 covers 16 residues. The CDR3 DNA sequence: TGTGCCAGCAGGACTGACAGGGACTTTAGCAATCAGCCCCAGCATTTT. Its translation is CASRTDRDFSNQPQHF.

In its sample, this clonotype was seen many times. The V call is TRBV5-1, the J call TRBJ1-3, with D uncertain. The CDR3 is made up of 17 amino acids. In germline, CDR1 is SGHRS, CDR2 YFSETQ. The germline V and J ends were trimmed by 1 base and 1 base, with 15 bases remaining between them. The CDR3 DNA follows: TGCGCCAGCAGCTTGTCAACAGAGGCTGGTTCTGGAAACACCATATATTTT. It specifies CASSLSTEAGSGNTIYF.